Included here is one T cell receptor beta chain sequence, with context. The antigen remains undetermined. The read comes to an end 3 residues before the CDR3 does, leaving the germline J gene to fill in the end. Assay: immunoSEQ multiplex PCR; the TCRdb copy retains only in-frame clones and omits some. Sampling found approximately 34,000 clones, none seen once. This sample was taken from a study of T cell clonality in common variable immunodeficiency. Germline V gene lookup returns CDR1 SGHAT and CDR2 FQDESV (reference sequence). V was cut by 4 bases and J by 3 bases, with 15 bases left in between. CDR3 length: 15 amino acids. Overall study results and limits: CVID subjects shared fewer TCRbeta clones than healthy controls did. Fewer deletions and N-nucleotide insertions were reportedly seen in common variable immunodeficiency TCR beta sequences.

Heparinized whole blood, 5 to 8 ml, came from each donor. The specimen was peripheral blood mononuclear cells. The J gene is TRBJ1-2, the V gene TRBV11-1, with D maybe TRBD1 (6 bases). The source of this sequence is a person aged 18 to 69 in good health. CDR3 amino acids: CASSSWTARDYGYTF. The sequenced part of the CDR3 DNA is TGTGCCAGCAGCTCCTGGACAGCTCGGGACTATGGC.